Each of the 14 T cell receptor beta chains below was sequenced from the same sample in a study of blood T cell repertoires in COVID-19. Sequenced by immunoSEQ multiplex PCR; TCRdb stores in-frame clones only, minus some. This sample has about 190,000 clones, with 60% to 80% found just once. What was sequenced was peripheral blood. These receptors all come from a woman in her 70s with acute or convalescent COVID-19.

The V call is TRBV7-2, the J call TRBJ2-5; 14 bases fit TRBD2. The CDR3 totals 18 residues. CDR1 SGHTA and CDR2 FQGNSA come from the germline V gene. Unmatched junction bases numbered 7, after V lost 0 bases and J lost 4 bases. The CDR3 region is CASSLAKGLAGVRETQYF. CDR3 DNA: TGTGCCAGCAGCTTAGCGAAGGGACTAGCGGGAGTCCGAGAGACCCAGTACTTC.

This clone was counted a single time. The gene calls are TRBV15 and TRBJ2-2; 14 nucleotides line up with TRBD2. The junction had 3 bases not matched to a gene; V was cut back by 1 base and J by 5 bases. The CDR3 runs 17 residues. The germline gives CDR1 LNHNV, CDR2 YYDKDF (reference sequence). The CDR3 is CATSRGGTSGSTGELFF. The CDR3 DNA reads as TGTGCCACCAGCAGAGGGGGGACTAGCGGGAGTACCGGGGAGCTGTTTTTT.

The chain employs TRBV7-7 and TRBJ2-3, with 13 bases aligning to TRBD2. After removal of 5 bases from V and 5 bases from J, the junction contained 7 bases not matched to a gene. The germline CDR1 and CDR2 sequences are SSHAT and FNYEAQ (reference sequence). The CDR3 spans 16 residues. The CDR3 coding sequence is TGTGCCAGCAGCCGGGGACTAGCGGGATTCGGAGATACGCAGTATTTT. Translation gives CASSRGLAGFGDTQYF. The full variable domain, in which reference TRBV7-7 and TRBJ2-3 provide the parts outside the CDR3, is GAGVSQSPRYKVTKRGQDVTLRCDPISSHATLYWYQQALGQGPEFLTYFNYEAQPDKSGLPSDRFSAERPEGSISTLTIQRTEQRDSAMYRCASSRGLAGFGDTQYFGPGTRLTVL.

This chain connects TRBV6-6 to TRBJ2-5; 7 bases align to TRBD2. The V gene end was trimmed by 2 bases and the J gene end by 1 base; junction bases not matched to a gene: 4. Germline CDR1 and CDR2: MNHNY and SVGAGI (reference sequence). The CDR3 totals 15 residues. The CDR3, as DNA: TGTGCCAGCAGTTACACGTCTAGCGGCCAAGAGACCCAGTACTTC. Residues: CASSYTSSGQETQYF.

The gene calls are TRBV5-1 and TRBJ2-3; tentatively, D is TRBD1 (5 bases). V lost 4 bases and J 0 bases, leaving 12 bases between the germline ends. CDR1 SGHRS and CDR2 YFSETQ come from the germline V gene. This CDR3 spans 15 amino acids. The CDR3 spells CASSPQVSSTDTQYF. The DNA of the CDR3 is TGCGCCAGCAGCCCACAGGTTTCTAGCACAGATACGCAGTATTTT.

The genes are TRBV28 and TRBJ1-6, with D possibly TRBD1 on 6 matching bases. This CDR3 has 14 amino acids. V gave up 2 bases and J gave up 7 bases, with 9 bases separating them. Germline lookup yields CDR1 MDHEN and CDR2 SYDVKM. In DNA form, the CDR3 reads TGTGCCAGCAGTTTAGGACAGAACAATTCACCCCTCCACTTT. This sequence encodes CASSLGQNNSPLHF.

The chain uses TRBV30 and TRBJ1-3; D not resolved. The V end lost 2 bases, the J end lost 3 bases, and 8 bases lay between the germline ends. Germline CDR1 is GTSNPN and CDR2 is SVGIG (reference sequence). This CDR3 spans 13 amino acids. The CDR3 region is CAWSLAFGNTIYF. CDR3 sequence (DNA): TGTGCCTGGAGTCTGGCCTTTGGAAACACCATATATTTT.

The chain recombines TRBV2 with TRBJ2-7; TRBD1 is a possible D gene (5 bases). The CDR3 sequence is 14 residues long. Trimming cost V 2 bases and J 5 bases, with 13 bases left between them. Germline CDR1 and CDR2: SNHLY and FYNNEI. The CDR3 DNA is TGTGCCAGCAGTGAACAGGGTGGGCGCAACGAGCAGTACTTC. Encoded protein: CASSEQGGRNEQYF.

The chain joins TRBV29-1 to TRBJ2-4; 8 bases align to TRBD1. Germline CDR1 SQVTM, CDR2 ANQGSEA. Trimming took 7 bases from V and 4 from J; bases not matched to a gene: 6. This CDR3 is built from 13 residues. The CDR3 loop is CSAGTGGKNIQYF. The CDR3 nucleotides read TGCAGCGCCGGAACAGGGGGTAAAAACATTCAGTACTTC. The full variable domain, its missing parts supplied by reference TRBV29-1 and TRBJ2-4, is SAVISQKPSRDICQRGTSLTIQCQVDSQVTMMFWYRQQPGQSLTLIATANQGSEATYESGFVIDKFPISRPNLTFSTLTVSNMSPEDSSIYLCSAGTGGKNIQYFGAGTRLSVL.

This clone was observed once. The gene calls are TRBV18 and TRBJ2-7; TRBD2 aligns across 9 bases. CDR1 is KGHSH and CDR2 is LQKENI in the germline V gene. The CDR3 sequence is 16 residues long. The J segment lost 5 bases and the V segment lost 0 bases, leaving 8 bases of the junction unmatched. The CDR3 loop is CASSPPGLAGPNEQYF. Here the CDR3 DNA reads TGTGCCAGCTCACCACCGGGGCTAGCGGGACCCAACGAGCAGTACTTC.

This sequence joins TRBV5-6 and TRBJ1-3; D not resolved. Looked up from germline, CDR1 is SGHDT and CDR2 is YYEEEE. V shed 2 bases and J shed 1 base, with 4 bases lying between them. This CDR3 is 13 amino acids long. The CDR3 protein is CASSFRSGNTIYF. The CDR3 bases are TGTGCCAGCAGCTTCCGGTCTGGAAACACCATATATTTT.

The CDR3 DNA is TGTGCCAGCAGCCAAAGGGGGCTAGCGGGAGGGTTAAGCTCCTACAATGAGCAGTTCTTC. This translates into CASSQRGLAGGLSSYNEQFF. J is TRBJ2-1 and V is TRBV14, with 12 positions matching TRBD2. The CDR3 covers 20 residues. J was trimmed by 0 bases and V by 2 bases; bases with no gene match: 11. CDR1 and CDR2 (germline): SGHDN, FVKESK.

This sequence joins TRBV7-8 and TRBJ2-2; tentatively, D is TRBD1 (6 bases). Trimming shortened V by 6 bases and J by 1 base, and 18 bases separated the two germline ends. Germline assignment: CDR1 SGHVS and CDR2 FQNEAQ. The CDR3 length is 17 residues. The CDR3 loop is CASRGIRRGWNTGELFF. The CDR3 region has the DNA TGTGCCAGCAGGGGAATTAGAAGGGGGTGGAACACCGGGGAGCTGTTTTTT.

J is TRBJ2-6 and V is TRBV7-2; no firm D call. Germline CDR1 and CDR2: SGHTA and FQGNSA. V dropped 0 bases and J dropped 0 bases, with 15 bases sitting between them. This CDR3 contains 19 residues. The CDR3 bases are TGTGCCAGCAGCTTAGCGGCCCCTGGCGGTAGCTCTGGGGCCAACGTCCTGACTTTC. It yields the protein CASSLAAPGGSSGANVLTF.